This TCR beta chain derives from a study of T cells in Graves' hyperthyroidism and ophthalmopathy. This clonotype was seen ten or more times. V lost 5 bases, J lost 3 bases, and 5 bases stayed unmatched. CDR1 SGHTA and CDR2 FQGNSA come from the germline V gene. The CDR3 loop spans 14 amino acids. TCR beta CDR3 regions were amplified from RNA. During a first-round RT-PCR of the TCR CDR3, the HTBI primer set was used. MiXCR, run by TCRdb on the multiplex PCR reads, gives a single entry per CDR3 protein. The profile shows hundreds of thousands of distinct CDR3 sequences, roughly 24% of them singletons. The specimen was blood. This receptor was identified in a woman in her twenties or thirties with Graves' ophthalmopathy. This chain joins TRBV7-2 and TRBJ2-7; 9 bases match TRBD1. CDR3 sequence: CASSRGQGHYEQYF. In DNA form, the CDR3 reads TGTGCCAGCAGCCGGGGACAGGGACACTACGAGCAGTACTTC.